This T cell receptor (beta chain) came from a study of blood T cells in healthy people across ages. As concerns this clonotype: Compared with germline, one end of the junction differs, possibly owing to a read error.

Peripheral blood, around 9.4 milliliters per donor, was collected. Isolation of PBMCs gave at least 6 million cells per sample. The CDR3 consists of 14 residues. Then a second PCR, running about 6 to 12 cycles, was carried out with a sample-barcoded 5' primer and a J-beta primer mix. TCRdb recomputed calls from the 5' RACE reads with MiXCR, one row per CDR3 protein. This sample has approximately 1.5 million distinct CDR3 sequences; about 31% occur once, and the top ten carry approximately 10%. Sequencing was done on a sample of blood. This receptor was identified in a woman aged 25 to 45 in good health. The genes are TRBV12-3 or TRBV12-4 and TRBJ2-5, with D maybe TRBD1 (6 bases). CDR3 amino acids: CASSETGLRETRYF. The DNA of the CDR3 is TGTGCCAGCAGTGAAACAGGGTTAAGAGAGACCCGGTACTTC.